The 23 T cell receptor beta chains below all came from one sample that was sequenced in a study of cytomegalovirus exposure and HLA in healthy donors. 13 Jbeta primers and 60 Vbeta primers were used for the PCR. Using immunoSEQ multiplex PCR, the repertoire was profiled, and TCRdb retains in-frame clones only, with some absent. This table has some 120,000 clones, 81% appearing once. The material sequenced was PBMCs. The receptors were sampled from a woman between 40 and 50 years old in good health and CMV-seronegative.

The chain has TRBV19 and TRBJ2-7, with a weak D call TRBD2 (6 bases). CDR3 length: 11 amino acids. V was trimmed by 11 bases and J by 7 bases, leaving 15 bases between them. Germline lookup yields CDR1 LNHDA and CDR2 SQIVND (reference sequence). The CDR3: CASKEGREQYF. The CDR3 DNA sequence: TGTGCCTCCAAGGAGGGGAGGGAGCAGTACTTC.

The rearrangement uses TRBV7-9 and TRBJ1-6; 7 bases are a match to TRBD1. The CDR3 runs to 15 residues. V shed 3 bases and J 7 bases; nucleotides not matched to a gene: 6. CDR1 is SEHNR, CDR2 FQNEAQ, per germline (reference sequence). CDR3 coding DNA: TGTGCCAGCAGCTTTAGAGACAGGGTGAATTCACCCCTCCACTTT. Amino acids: CASSFRDRVNSPLHF.

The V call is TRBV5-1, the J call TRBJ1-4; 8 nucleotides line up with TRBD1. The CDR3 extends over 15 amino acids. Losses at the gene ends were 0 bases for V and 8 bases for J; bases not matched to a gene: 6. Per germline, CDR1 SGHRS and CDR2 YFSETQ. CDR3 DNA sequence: TGCGCCAGCAGCTTGGGAGACAGGGGTGGGGAAAAACTGTTTTTT. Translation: CASSLGDRGGEKLFF.

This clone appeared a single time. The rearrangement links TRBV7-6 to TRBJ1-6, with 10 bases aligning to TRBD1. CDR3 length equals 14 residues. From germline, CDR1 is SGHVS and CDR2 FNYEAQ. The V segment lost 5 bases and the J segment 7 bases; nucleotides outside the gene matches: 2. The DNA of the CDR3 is TGTGCCAGCAGCGCGGGACAGGGGAATTCACCCCTCCACTTT. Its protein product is CASSAGQGNSPLHF.

The CDR3 loop is CAWSKGAQGYGYTF. As DNA, the CDR3 is TGTGCCTGGAGTAAAGGTGCTCAGGGCTATGGCTACACCTTC. V usage is TRBV30 and J usage is TRBJ1-2; D is possibly TRBD1 (5 bases). V gave up 2 bases and J gave up 4 bases, with 14 bases separating them. This CDR3 comprises 14 residues. Germline CDR1 and CDR2: GTSNPN and SVGIG (reference sequence).

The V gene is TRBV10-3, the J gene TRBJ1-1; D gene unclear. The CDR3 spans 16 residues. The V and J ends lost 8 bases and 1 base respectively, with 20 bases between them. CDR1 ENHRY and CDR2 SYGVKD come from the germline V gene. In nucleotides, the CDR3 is TGTGCCATCTCCCTCTTACGGTCAGGAGGGAACACTGAAGCTTTCTTT. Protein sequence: CAISLLRSGGNTEAFF.

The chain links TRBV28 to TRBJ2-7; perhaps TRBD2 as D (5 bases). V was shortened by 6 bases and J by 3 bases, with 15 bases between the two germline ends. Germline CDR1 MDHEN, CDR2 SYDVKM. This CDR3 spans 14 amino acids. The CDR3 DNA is TGTGCCAGCAGCTCCCCCCGGGGTAGCTACGAGCAGTACTTC. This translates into CASSSPRGSYEQYF.

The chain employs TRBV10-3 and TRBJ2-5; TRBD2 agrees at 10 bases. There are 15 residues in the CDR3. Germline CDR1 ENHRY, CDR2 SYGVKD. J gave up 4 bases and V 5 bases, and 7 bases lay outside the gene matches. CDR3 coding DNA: TGTGCCATCAGTCCGGTGGTAGCGGGGGGAGAGACCCAGTACTTC. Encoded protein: CAISPVVAGGETQYF.

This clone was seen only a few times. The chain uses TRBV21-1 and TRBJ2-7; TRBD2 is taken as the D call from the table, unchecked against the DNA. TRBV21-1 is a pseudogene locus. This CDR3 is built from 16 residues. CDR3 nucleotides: TGTGCCAGCAGCAAGGGATGCGGGAGGGCCGGGTACGAGCAGTACTTC. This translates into CASSKGCGRAGYEQYF.

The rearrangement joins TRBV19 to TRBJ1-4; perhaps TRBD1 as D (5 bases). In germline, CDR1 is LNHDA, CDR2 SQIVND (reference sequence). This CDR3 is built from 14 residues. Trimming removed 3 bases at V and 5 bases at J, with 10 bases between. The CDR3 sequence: CASSMGRENEKLFF. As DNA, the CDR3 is TGTGCCAGTAGTATGGGCAGGGAAAATGAAAAACTGTTTTTT.

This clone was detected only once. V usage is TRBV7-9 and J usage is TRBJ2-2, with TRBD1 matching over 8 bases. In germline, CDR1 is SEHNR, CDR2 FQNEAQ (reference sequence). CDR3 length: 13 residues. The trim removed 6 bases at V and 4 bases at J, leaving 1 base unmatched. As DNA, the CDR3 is TGTGCCAGCAGTGACAGGGGCACCGGGGAGCTGTTTTTT. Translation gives CASSDRGTGELFF.

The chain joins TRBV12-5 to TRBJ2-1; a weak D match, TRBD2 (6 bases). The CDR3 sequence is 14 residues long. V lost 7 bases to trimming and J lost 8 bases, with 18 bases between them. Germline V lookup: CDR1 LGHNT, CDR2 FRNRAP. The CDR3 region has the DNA TGTGCTAGTGCTCCACTCGTCGCGGGACATGAGCAGTTCTTC. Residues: CASAPLVAGHEQFF.

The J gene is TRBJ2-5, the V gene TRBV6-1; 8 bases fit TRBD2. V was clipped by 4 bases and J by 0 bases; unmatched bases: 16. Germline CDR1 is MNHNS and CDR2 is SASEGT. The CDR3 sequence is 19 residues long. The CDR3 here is CASSGIAGTYPANQETQYF. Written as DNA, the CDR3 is TGTGCCAGCAGTGGGATAGCGGGAACATATCCGGCTAACCAAGAGACCCAGTACTTC.

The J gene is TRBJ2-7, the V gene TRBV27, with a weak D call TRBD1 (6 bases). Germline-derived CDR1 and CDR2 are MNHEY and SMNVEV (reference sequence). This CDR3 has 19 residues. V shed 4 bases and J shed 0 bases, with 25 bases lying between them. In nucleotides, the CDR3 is TGTGCCAGCAGTTCTGGACAGAGATCTTACTACGCCGACTCCTACGAGCAGTACTTC. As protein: CASSSGQRSYYADSYEQYF.

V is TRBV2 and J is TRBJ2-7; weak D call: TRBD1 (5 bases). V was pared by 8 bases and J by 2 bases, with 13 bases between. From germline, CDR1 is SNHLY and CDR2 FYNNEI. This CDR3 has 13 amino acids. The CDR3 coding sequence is TGTGCCAGCGTGGGAAGACAGACCTACGAGCAGTACTTC. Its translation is CASVGRQTYEQYF.

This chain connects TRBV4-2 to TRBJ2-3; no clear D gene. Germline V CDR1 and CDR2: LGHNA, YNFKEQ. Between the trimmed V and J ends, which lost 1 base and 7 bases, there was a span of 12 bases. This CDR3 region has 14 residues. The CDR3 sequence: CASSQGTLSNTQYF. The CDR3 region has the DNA TGTGCCAGCAGCCAAGGAACGCTAAGCAATACGCAGTATTTT.

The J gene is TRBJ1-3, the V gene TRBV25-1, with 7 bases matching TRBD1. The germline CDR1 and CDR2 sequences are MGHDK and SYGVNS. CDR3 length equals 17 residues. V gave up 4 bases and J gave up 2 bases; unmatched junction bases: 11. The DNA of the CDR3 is TGTGCCAGCAGTGTCCCCGACAGGGATTCGACTGGAAACACCATATATTTT. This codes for CASSVPDRDSTGNTIYF.

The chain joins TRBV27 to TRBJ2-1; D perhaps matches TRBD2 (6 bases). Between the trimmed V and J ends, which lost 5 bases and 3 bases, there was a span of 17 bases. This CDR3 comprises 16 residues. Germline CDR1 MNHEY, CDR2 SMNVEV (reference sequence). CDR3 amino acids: CASSQPRGGVYNEQFF. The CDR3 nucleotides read TGTGCCAGCAGTCAACCAAGGGGCGGGGTCTACAATGAGCAGTTCTTC.

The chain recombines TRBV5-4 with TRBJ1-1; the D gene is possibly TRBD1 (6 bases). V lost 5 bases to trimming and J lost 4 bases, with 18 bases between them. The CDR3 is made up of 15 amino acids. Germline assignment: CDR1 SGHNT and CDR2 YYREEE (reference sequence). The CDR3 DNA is TGTGCCAGCAGACCTGCGGGGGCGGACGGCACTGAAGCTTTCTTT. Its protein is CASRPAGADGTEAFF.

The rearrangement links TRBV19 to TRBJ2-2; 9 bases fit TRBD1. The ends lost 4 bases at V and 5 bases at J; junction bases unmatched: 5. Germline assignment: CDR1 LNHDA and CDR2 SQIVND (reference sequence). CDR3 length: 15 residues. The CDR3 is CASSKQGAGTGELFF. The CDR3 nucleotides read TGTGCCAGTAGTAAACAGGGGGCTGGGACCGGGGAGCTGTTTTTT.

The CDR3 sequence is CASNKQGNTGELFF. In DNA form, the CDR3 reads TGTGCCAGCAACAAACAGGGGAACACCGGGGAGCTGTTTTTT. The chain has TRBV6-5 and TRBJ2-2, with D perhaps matching TRBD1 (6 bases). Germline-derived CDR1 and CDR2 are MNHEY and SVGAGI. There are 14 residues in the CDR3. With 7 bases removed from V and 1 base from J, the gap between germline ends came to 10 bases.

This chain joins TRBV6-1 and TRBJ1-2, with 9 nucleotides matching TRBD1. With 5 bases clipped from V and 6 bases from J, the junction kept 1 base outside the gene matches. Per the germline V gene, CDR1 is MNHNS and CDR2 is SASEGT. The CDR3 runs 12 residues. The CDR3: CASSRTGDGYTF. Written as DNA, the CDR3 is TGTGCCAGCAGTCGGACAGGGGATGGCTACACCTTC.

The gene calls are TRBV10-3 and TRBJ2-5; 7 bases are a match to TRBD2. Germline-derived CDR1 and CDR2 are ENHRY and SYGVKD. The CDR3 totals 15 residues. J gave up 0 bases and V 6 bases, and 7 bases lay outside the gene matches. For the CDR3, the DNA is TGTGCCATCAGAGACATGGCGGGGGACCAAGAGACCCAGTACTTC. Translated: CAIRDMAGDQETQYF.